This T cell receptor (beta chain) comes out of a study of T cells in Graves' hyperthyroidism and ophthalmopathy. Study outcomes and limitations: Appearing also in blood were most of the thyroid clonotypes expanded above 0.001.

Amplified regions were TCR beta CDR3 sequences from RNA transcripts. In the first-round RT-PCR of the TCR CDR3, the HTBI primer set was used. One entry per CDR3 protein results from TCRdb running MiXCR on the multiplex PCR reads. The profile shows a few hundred thousand distinct CDR3 sequences, 13% to 15% of them singletons. Lactation, pregnancy, other autoimmune disease or uncontrolled infection led to exclusion of patients. With 2 bases clipped from V and 3 bases from J, the junction kept 4 bases outside the gene matches. The CDR3 is 13 residues long. Germline CDR1 and CDR2: GTSNPN and SVGIG (reference sequence). This clonotype was recorded at least ten times. Its matching antigen is unknown.

Sequences were obtained from blood. The rearrangement links TRBV30 to TRBJ2-7, with 7 nucleotides matching TRBD2. The sequence came from a middle-aged woman with Graves' hyperthyroidism that later progressed to Graves' ophthalmopathy. The CDR3 protein is CAWSSSGNYEQYF. The DNA of the CDR3 is TGTGCCTGGAGTTCGAGCGGGAACTACGAGCAGTACTTC.